This T cell receptor beta chain was sequenced in a study of blood T cell repertoires in COVID-19 (dated by TCRdb to about 2020). In the study overall: The collaborator samples originated in the United States, Italy and Spain and spanned the acute and convalescent phases of COVID-19. Nearly every sample came with metadata listing a de-identified subject ID, COVID-19 status, age in years and sex. Where HLA class I and class II types were available, the types were taken from metadata supplied by the sample provider, not from assay-based typing. The prospective study material was composed of cDNA or gDNA derived from T cells, B-cell-depleted T cells, or PBMCs. The samples were drawn from two sources: the first 160 participants of the ongoing ImmuneRACE study, and some 1,300 subjects contributed by 6 global collaborators. A freely available public database, intended as a resource for researchers studying the immune response to SARS-CoV-2, is where the repertoires were released. The dataset comprised deeply sampled blood TCRbeta repertoires from subjects exposed to, actively infected with, or recovered from COVID-19. The paper's findings and limits, for the study overall: The amount of clinical and demographic metadata varied by source and participant and was provided uncurated.

The germline V end is reduced by 3 bases and the J end by 6 bases; junction bases left unmatched: 12. Sequences MNHNS (CDR1) and SASEGT (CDR2) are obtained from the germline V gene. From cysteine to phenylalanine, the CDR3 is 16 amino acids long. Only CDR3 DNA remains: 48 bases, in frame from the first base. This clone was observed a single time. The antigen it binds to is not known. Base qualities are not provided; no much larger clone lies one nucleotide away. The collaborating institutions used their own protocols to collect whole blood in K2EDTA tubes. For TCRbeta analysis, collaborators shipped samples in one of three forms: frozen whole blood, isolated PBMCs, or DNA extracted from either of those sample types. TCRbeta CDR3 regions were amplified from genomic DNA by means of the immunoSEQ Assay, a bias-controlled multiplex PCR. Per the source publication's procedure: The number of nucleated cells in each sample was estimated by amplification of reference gene primers within the assay. Sequence reads were collapsed and filtered to measure the absolute abundance of every unique TCRbeta CDR3 rearrangement. For each sample, productive Simpson clonality was calculated as the square root of Simpson's diversity index across productive rearrangements. TCRdb stores this immuneACCESS table with in-frame sequences only. Part of the clones is absent; in the studies checked, under half of the shortfall reflects unresolved V genes, and no reason is known for the rest. That table furnishes V, J and clone size, whereas the DNA furnished D and trimming. The sample table lists roughly 300,000 clones, roughly 86% of them with a count of one. The top ten clonotypes cover 9% to 9.5% of the sample.

The clonotype comes from a young man with active or convalescent COVID-19. The chain employs TRBV6-1 and TRBJ1-1; 8 central bases correspond to TRBD1. Sequencing was carried out using peripheral blood. The CDR3 protein is CASSEARGQGSAEAFF. Read as DNA, the sequence is TGTGCCAGCAGTGAGGCCAGGGGGCAGGGAAGCGCTGAAGCTTTCTTT.